This TCR beta chain comes out of a study of cytomegalovirus exposure and HLA in healthy donors. CDR3 size: 15 residues. After removal of 6 bases from V and 6 bases from J, the junction contained 9 bases not matched to a gene. Germline assignment: CDR1 MNHEY and CDR2 SVGAGI. In regard to this clone: Its target is not known.

General study points: There was a cluster of highly shared sequence variants that was likely a sequencing artifact. The majority of TCR sequences were rare, yet some public TCRs appeared in many donors. Immune exposure information available was restricted to CMV serostatus.

The primer mix had 60 Vbeta and 13 Jbeta primers. Using immunoSEQ multiplex PCR, the repertoire was profiled, and TCRdb retains in-frame clones only, with some absent. The table lists some 180,000 clones, with approximately 6.5% in the top ten. The sequence derives from a man aged 30-40 years in good health and CMV-seronegative. Sequenced: PBMCs. V gene TRBV6-5 combines with J gene TRBJ2-1; 9 nucleotides agree with TRBD1. The CDR3 spells CASRYKQGARNEQFF. The CDR3 coding sequence is TGTGCCAGCAGGTACAAACAGGGGGCGCGCAATGAGCAGTTCTTC.